This TCR beta chain was captured by sequencing in a study of beta chain features in type 1 diabetes. Study overall: Examination covered roughly 100,000,000 sorted cells spanning all samples.

Sorting with CD45RO/CCR7/CD25/CD127/CD95/CD27 yielded naive, central memory, regulatory and stem-like memory CD4+ cells. The entirety of the isolated RNA underwent reverse transcription, so expressed TCRB transcripts were sequenced. This table comes from immunoSEQ multiplex PCR, and its TCRdb copy is limited to in-frame clones, with some not included. The sample has hundreds of thousands of clones, about 14% seen once; the top ten hold roughly 0.04%. Study findings and constraints: TCRB CDR3s from Type 1 diabetes patients were moderately but significantly shorter in all four CD4+ subsets.

The sample holds a few counts of this clone. The antigen remains unidentified. Sequencing was carried out using naive CD4+ T cells from blood. This clonotype originated in a young man with type 1 diabetes.

The CDR3 bases are TGCGCCAGCAGCGCGTCAGGGGTGGGCTACGAGCAGTACTTC. Protein sequence: CASSASGVGYEQYF. V and J are TRBV5-1 and TRBJ2-7, with D perhaps TRBD1 (6 bases). CDR3 length: 14 amino acids. Trimming removed 4 bases at V and 3 bases at J, with 14 bases between. Germline assignment: CDR1 SGHRS and CDR2 YFSETQ. Combining the CDR3 with reference TRBV5-1 and TRBJ2-7 gives the whole variable domain KAGVTQTPRYLIKTRGQQVTLSCSPISGHRSVSWYQQTPGQGLQFLFEYFSETQRNKGNFPGRFSGRQFSNSRSEMNVSTLELGDSALYLCASSASGVGYEQYFGPGTRLTVT.